The entry that follows covers one T cell receptor beta chain sequence. Its antigen is not yet known. No base quality information exists; no much larger clone differs at one position. The cohort consisted of 650 to 700 healthy bone marrow donors. At the time of sampling, every cohort member was nominally healthy, though immune exposures that went unrecorded were likely present. The donor was CMV seronegative and was included in the group of over 300 seronegative cohort members. A peripheral blood sample was provided by each donor, and peripheral blood mononuclear cells were used for TCR beta sequencing. Genomic DNA was extracted from the blood cell samples with the Qiagen DNeasy Blood Extraction Kit. The data were obtained in a study of cytomegalovirus exposure and HLA in healthy donors (dated by TCRdb to the late 2010s). In the study overall: In an earlier analysis of fewer than 750 of the donors, 276 Gb of sequence data and 90 million to 120 million unique TCR beta sequences from approximately 180 million T cells were reported. A later genetic analysis took genome-wide SNP genotypes for 398 of the 666 donors and used that subset as a discovery cohort. Alongside the repertoire data, information on donor age, sex, ethnicity and CMV serostatus was compiled. To predict cytomegalovirus infection status, the study combined high-throughput TCR immunosequencing, statistical association of individual TCRs with disease status, and machine learning. The study profiled the T cell repertoires of fewer than 850 subjects by immunosequencing and related them to cytomegalovirus serostatus. HLA typing covered class I and class II loci at four-digit resolution. The number of donors typed differed by locus, with about 620-630 for A, B, C, DRB1 and DQB1, more than 500 for DQA1, 600 to 610 for DPA1, and around 430 for DPB1. Among almost 400 genotyped donors of the cohort, an average of approximately 250,000 unique TCR beta nucleotide sequences were sequenced per donor, approximately 20% of them non-productive. Every repertoire in the discovery cohort had been generated on one and the same sequencing platform. To study patterns of TCR occurrence, a later analysis re-analyzed previously published TCR beta repertoires from just over 650 donors and added high-resolution HLA genotyping. The genetic ancestry cluster associated with self-reported Caucasian donors included 81% of the approximately 430 genotyped donors. An early release that covered fewer than 800 HLA-typed donors contained about 300 gigabases of sequencing data and 80 million or so unique TCR sequences. A separate validation cohort of some 130 different subjects was used in addition to the roughly 720-subject first cohort. The later analysis used no new phenotypic data to find candidate immune exposures, relying instead on TCR beta sequences and their occurrence across donors. In an earlier analysis of a few hundred of the donors, high-throughput TCR beta sequencing was used to judge whether each TCR beta V gene segment behaved as functional or pseudogenic. Roughly five DR-DQ haplotypes were treated as single units for association and clustering because of strong linkage in the cohort. The study was designed to test whether signatures of past pathogen exposure could be identified by cataloging public T cell receptors. Broad study findings and their caveats: Some IMGT-functional V segments, including TRBV6-2 and TRBV6-3, could not be told apart with the 87-base-pair reads, so those segments were excluded. A further reported finding was that TCR beta sequences accurately predicted the HLA-A and HLA-B alleles for most subjects in the first cohort. Most TCR sequences were seen in very few donors, while some public TCRs were found in many individuals. A cluster of highly shared sequence variants was judged likely to be a technical artifact of the sequencing pipeline. Immune exposure information for the cohort was limited to CMV serostatus. According to a later analysis, TCR association rates differed among HLA loci, with DRB1 alleles showing the most associated TCRs and HLA-C alleles showing the fewest. In a later genetic analysis, fewer N-insertions in productive TCRs were reported among donors in an Asian-associated ancestry cluster than the approximately 710-donor mean. The classifier was reported to diagnose cytomegalovirus status with high specificity and sensitivity in both the original cohort and the validation cohort. Sequencing depth was assumed to be roughly uniform across donors in the presence/absence analyses, though that assumption may not hold. It was suggested by the authors that the approach could potentially be generalized to other disease states and immunological phenotypes. Fewer than 20 rarely observed V segments, including chromosome 9 orphons, were excluded from the earlier analysis of several hundred of the donors because counts were too low. In a later genetic analysis, a missense DCLRE1C variant was associated with V-gene and J-gene trimming of TCR beta chains, and the association was replicated in an independent cohort. Strong co-occurrence of HLA alleles, especially DR and DQ, made assigning TCR associations to individual alleles difficult. Only TCR beta chains were sequenced in this cohort, and the absence of alpha or paired-chain data limited detectable features. Most CMV-associated TCR beta chains appeared to be HLA-restricted in a later analysis, and the HLA associations seemed to be driven largely by CMV exposure. At a false discovery rate of 0.05, a later analysis linked fewer than 20,000 TCR beta sequences to specific HLA alleles. Because HLA typing was missing for some donors at each locus, association tests included only the typed subset. Several of the top co-occurrence clusters appeared to be linked to parvovirus B19, influenza, CMV and Epstein-Barr virus, according to a later analysis. Correlated functional status among segregating V segments might be attributable to linkage disequilibrium, but an unknown experimental factor could not be ruled out. In vitro tests confirmed that a few of the cytomegalovirus-associated TCR beta chains recognize cytomegalovirus antigens. In a later analysis, HLA-associated TCR beta chains showed more clonal expansion and lower generation probabilities than non-associated chains that were equally common. In an earlier analysis of several hundred of the donors, most TCR beta V segments were observed in productive rearrangements about 90% or about 30% of the time, broadly matching IMGT annotations. A total of about 180 TCR beta chains were listed by the study as associated with cytomegalovirus.

The CDR3 starts with the cysteine, ends with the phenylalanine, and has 16 residues. Just the 48-base CDR3 DNA is kept, in frame starting at base 1. According to the germline V gene, CDR1 reads SGHTA and CDR2 reads FQGNSA. The junction shows trimming of 3 bases on V and 4 bases on J, plus 18 bases between the germline ends. The library was generated by the immunoSEQ multiplex PCR assay. A mixture of 60 forward primers for TCR Vbeta segments and 13 reverse primers for TCR Jbeta segments was used in the multiplex PCR. The CDR3 region of rearranged TCR beta genes was amplified from genomic DNA with a multiplex PCR assay. Amplified TCR beta libraries were sequenced as 87-base-pair reads on the Illumina HiSeq System. As for how the authors treated the data: In a later analysis, tens of millions of unique TCR beta chains were counted across the approximately 620 repertoires, and around 11 million of these chains were shared by at least two donors. A nearest-neighbor algorithm error-corrected the raw reads and collapsed the reads into unique sequences, merging closely related sequences to remove PCR and sequencing errors. Alignment of CDR3 sequences to IMGT reference sequences was used to assign V, D and J gene segments. For a sequence to be retained, a match of at least six nucleotides to both a V gene segment and a J gene segment was required. A rearrangement was called productive if the CDR3 had no stop codons and remained in frame with V and J, and every other rearrangement was called non-productive. CDR3 was defined according to IMGT convention as the region running from the second conserved V-encoded cysteine to the conserved J-encoded phenylalanine. The earlier analysis of approximately 590 of the donors excluded any sequence lacking an unambiguous match to a single V gene segment. In an earlier analysis of almost 600 of the donors, a V segment was called functional when productive rearrangements were above 56.7%, and segregating when the standard deviation between donors exceeded 5%. A statistical classification framework was developed to diagnose cytomegalovirus status using the catalog of TCR beta chain sequences. A later analysis assigned V and J genes by comparing TCR nucleotide sequences with IMGT/GENE-DB human TR gene sequences. The TCRdist pipeline was used in a later analysis to assign CDR3 sequences and most-parsimonious VDJ recombination scenarios. A later analysis defined each TCR beta chain by its CDR3 amino acid sequence plus V-gene family, and excluded reads lacking a unique V-gene family. In a later analysis, 450 to 600 highly shared, low-generation-probability nucleotide sequences were removed to address suspected cross-contamination and a sequencing artifact. A later analysis calculated a clonal expansion index for each public chain from normalized within-repertoire ranks of inferred template counts. A later analysis computed generation probabilities with a VDJ recombination model fitted to out-of-frame rearrangements, and checked the results against IGoR. In a later analysis, hypergeometric tests were used to score TCR-TCR, TCR-HLA and TCR-CMV co-occurrence, with a repertoire-size bias correction applied to TCR pairs. A later analysis estimated false discovery rates by permuting HLA or CMV assignments 20 times. A later analysis grouped co-occurring TCRs with DBSCAN, adding TCRdist sequence similarity when clustering within HLA-allele-positive subsets. Repertoires with fewer than 30,000 or more than 120,000 public chains were left out of co-occurrence clustering, as were a handful of repertoires with anomalous nucleotide sharing. This immuneACCESS table, as held by TCRdb, lists in-frame sequences with V and J called but not all clones. Of the missing ones, under half trace to an unresolved V gene in checked studies; the others have no known cause. The V and J calls and the clone size are those of that table, but D and trimming were determined from the DNA. This sample holds approximately 130,000 clones; roughly 80% were observed only once. The top ten constitute around 1.6% of the sample.

The source is a woman younger than 35 in good health and CMV-seronegative. Recombination connected TRBV7-2 to TRBJ1-1; no confident D gene assignment can be made. The sequenced material came from PBMCs. The CDR3 protein: CASSFSGSLRGTEAFF. The DNA sequence is as follows: TGTGCCAGCAGCTTTTCTGGATCCCTTAGAGGCACTGAAGCTTTCTTT.